This T cell receptor (beta chain) was captured in a study of blood T cell repertoires in COVID-19. Study-level background: T cells, B-cell-depleted T cells, or PBMCs supplied cDNA or gDNA.

Clones were read by immunoSEQ multiplex PCR, and TCRdb kept only the in-frame ones, dropping some. Among around 500,000 clones listed, 75% to 90% were seen once. Participants reported their clinical history, and cohort assignment relied on those reports. The germline V and J ends were trimmed by 2 bases and 3 bases, with 10 bases remaining between them. The CDR3 runs to 15 residues. Looked up from germline, CDR1 is MNHEY and CDR2 is SVGAGI. J is TRBJ1-4 and V is TRBV6-5; D may be TRBD1 (5 bases). The sequencing input was PBMCs or T cells enriched from blood (not recorded which). The origin of this receptor is a woman aged 60-70 years who had recovered from COVID-19. The DNA for the CDR3 is TGTGCCAGCAGTTACCTAGACAGCCCTAATGAAAAACTGTTTTTT. It yields the protein CASSYLDSPNEKLFF.